The following is a TCR beta chain sequence with its context. The antigen is not known. The sample is drawn from a study of cytomegalovirus exposure and HLA in healthy donors. Study details: Sequencing of 150 million to 200 million T cells in an earlier analysis found more than 100 million unique TCR beta sequences. HLA-typed donors contributed 65 million to 95 million unique TCRs, which were held in an early data release. Study findings and constraints: The later analysis indicated that the majority of CMV-associated TCR beta chains appeared HLA-restricted. Analysis was carried out at a later point, and it linked a missense DCLRE1C variant to TCR beta V- and J-gene trimming.

Primers included in the PCR were 60 Vbeta and 13 Jbeta primers. Data came from immunoSEQ multiplex PCR; TCRdb stores just in-frame clones and leaves some out. This table has 110,000 to 150,000 clones, around 80% appearing once. The CDR3 length is 13 residues. The V and J ends lost 4 bases and 4 bases, in that order; junction bases with no gene match: 3. The germline gives CDR1 MGHRA, CDR2 YSYEKL. This TCR derives from a woman between 40 and 50 years old in good health and CMV-seropositive. Sequencing input: PBMCs. The chain has TRBV4-1 and TRBJ2-7, with 8 bases fitting TRBD1. The CDR3 loop reads CASSLDRGYEQYF. The CDR3 nucleotides are TGCGCCAGCAGCCTAGACAGGGGTTACGAGCAGTACTTC.